Below, 29 T cell receptor beta chains from the same sample are listed, as sequenced in a study of CD8+ T cells in alopecia areata. The treatment here: oral pan-JAK inhibitor, 5-10 mg twice daily. Extracted from the samples, RNA was reverse transcribed into cDNA to serve as the sequencing template. Generated by immunoSEQ multiplex PCR, the TCRdb table keeps only in-frame clones and is missing some. The table lists a few hundred thousand clones, about 40% of them singletons. Material: CD4+ T cells sorted from blood, obtained at approximately week 36, from a patient treated with tofacitinib. These receptors were obtained from a human donor with alopecia areata.

V usage is TRBV29-1 and J usage is TRBJ2-3, with no clear D. CDR1 and CDR2 (germline): SQVTM, ANQGSEA. V was pared by 7 bases and J by 1 base, with 9 bases between. There are 12 residues in the CDR3. CDR3 in amino acids: CSETAGTDTQYF. In nucleotides, the CDR3 is TGCAGCGAGACCGCCGGCACAGATACGCAGTATTTT.

The rearrangement uses TRBV30 and TRBJ1-4, with 10 bases that match TRBD1. The CDR3 is 17 amino acids. Trimming cost V 2 bases and J 5 bases; bases outside gene matches: 11. The germline gives CDR1 GTSNPN, CDR2 SVGIG (reference sequence). The CDR3 here is CAWSPGYPGQGNEKLFF. The CDR3 DNA reads as TGTGCCTGGAGTCCGGGATATCCGGGACAGGGGAATGAAAAACTGTTTTTT.

The V call is TRBV6-1, the J call TRBJ1-5; no clear D gene. V shed 4 bases and J shed 9 bases, with 7 bases lying between them. The CDR3 is 11 amino acids. Germline V gene sequence: CDR1 MNHNS, CDR2 SASEGT. The CDR3: CASSGGWPQHF. In nucleotides, the CDR3 is TGTGCCAGCAGTGGTGGATGGCCCCAGCATTTT.

The genes are TRBV29-1 and TRBJ2-3; TRBD2 aligns across 16 bases. Trimming cost V 6 bases and J 5 bases; bases outside gene matches: 8. Germline CDR1 is SQVTM and CDR2 is ANQGSEA. This CDR3 spans 16 amino acids. CDR3 region: CSVGGTSGRAVDTQYF. The CDR3 nucleotides read TGCAGCGTCGGCGGGACTAGCGGGAGGGCGGTAGATACGCAGTATTTT.

The chain couples TRBV2 to TRBJ2-1; the match to TRBD2 covers 9 bases. The CDR3 is 15 amino acids. Germline V gives CDR1 SNHLY, CDR2 FYNNEI. J was trimmed by 5 bases and V by 4 bases; bases with no gene match: 6. CDR3 DNA sequence: TGTGCCAGCAGTGTCCGACTAGCGGTGAACAATGAGCAGTTCTTC. Translation: CASSVRLAVNNEQFF. Based on the CDR3 plus reference TRBV2 and TRBJ2-1, the full variable domain is EPEVTQTPSHQVTQMGQEVILRCVPISNHLYFYWYRQILGQKVEFLVSFYNNEISEKSEIFDDQFSVERPDGSNFTLKIRSTKLEDSAMYFCASSVRLAVNNEQFFGPGTRLTVL.

This clone occurred a few times. CDR3 DNA sequence: TGTGCCTGGCGACAGGTCCAAGAGACCCAGTACTTC. It yields the protein CAWRQVQETQYF. This chain connects TRBV30 to TRBJ2-5; D is perhaps TRBD1 (6 bases). Germline CDR1 GTSNPN, CDR2 SVGIG (reference sequence). The CDR3 extends over 12 amino acids. Trimming pared 5 bases from V and 1 base from J, leaving 8 bases between.

This clone was observed a handful of times. The chain uses TRBV20-1 and TRBJ2-1; no clear D. In germline, CDR1 is DFQATT, CDR2 SNEGSKA (reference sequence). V was pared by 5 bases and J by 7 bases, with 6 bases between. This CDR3 is built from 10 residues. CDR3 residues: CSAALNEQFF. CDR3 DNA: TGCAGTGCTGCCCTGAATGAGCAGTTCTTC.

V gene TRBV4-1 combines with J gene TRBJ2-3; 11 positions agree with TRBD1. The length of the CDR3 is 15 residues. CDR1 is MGHRA and CDR2 is YSYEKL in the germline V gene. J gave up 5 bases and V 5 bases, and 6 bases lay outside the gene matches. The DNA of the CDR3 is TGCGCCAGCAGCGATCGGGACAGGGGGGGAGATACGCAGTATTTT. This sequence encodes CASSDRDRGGDTQYF.

V gene TRBV2 combines with J gene TRBJ1-4; D not resolved. V gave up 5 bases and J gave up 8 bases, with 18 bases separating them. Germline values: CDR1 SNHLY, CDR2 FYNNEI. CDR3 length: 15 amino acids. CDR3 nucleotides: TGTGCCAGCAGTCGTGACGGGTTGTTCGGAGAAAAACTGTTTTTT. Amino acid sequence: CASSRDGLFGEKLFF.

This chain uses TRBV28 with TRBJ1-5; TRBD1 might be the D (5 bases). The length of the CDR3 is 14 residues. V was cut by 6 bases and J by 0 bases, with 9 bases left in between. Germline loops: CDR1 MDHEN, CDR2 SYDVKM. The CDR3 loop is CASRRGYSNQPQHF. As DNA, the CDR3 is TGTGCCAGCAGACGGGGGTATAGCAATCAGCCCCAGCATTTT.

The V call is TRBV7-8, the J call TRBJ2-1; D is unresolved. V lost 5 bases to trimming and J lost 10 bases, with 12 bases between them. The CDR3 contains 12 residues. Germline CDR1 reads SGHVS; CDR2 reads FQNEAQ. The CDR3 nucleotides are TGTGCCAGCAGCCCCACTACACAGGAGCAGTTCTTC. It specifies CASSPTTQEQFF.

The J gene is TRBJ1-2, the V gene TRBV27, with D perhaps TRBD1 (5 bases). Trimming took 6 bases from V and 1 from J, leaving 12 bases between them. The CDR3 contains 14 residues. The germline gives CDR1 MNHEY, CDR2 SMNVEV (reference sequence). DNA for the CDR3: TGTGCCAGCAGCCGGGGACTTGATAACTATGGCTACACCTTC. This gives the protein CASSRGLDNYGYTF.

V gene TRBV27 combines with J gene TRBJ1-3; D uncertain. Germline V gene data show CDR1 as MNHEY and CDR2 as SMNVEV (reference sequence). This CDR3 is 16 amino acids long. V was trimmed by 6 bases and J by 3 bases, leaving 18 bases between them. CDR3 sequence (DNA): TGTGCCAGCAGGAGAGAGGGCATCGGCATTGGAAACACCATATATTTT. Translated: CASRREGIGIGNTIYF.

This sequence joins TRBV5-6 and TRBJ1-2, with TRBD1 matching over 10 bases. With 5 bases clipped from V and 5 bases from J, the junction kept 9 bases outside the gene matches. The CDR3 sequence is 15 residues long. Germline CDR1 and CDR2: SGHDT and YYEEEE. The CDR3 reads CASRPYGTGDYGYTF. The CDR3 DNA sequence: TGTGCCAGCAGGCCTTACGGGACAGGGGATTATGGCTACACCTTC.

This clone has only a few counts. V and J are TRBV18 and TRBJ1-1; D perhaps matches TRBD1 (5 bases). The CDR3 covers 13 residues. The germline V gene encodes CDR1 KGHSH and CDR2 LQKENI. V was trimmed by 1 base and J by 4 bases, leaving 7 bases between them. The CDR3 DNA reads TGTGCCAGCTCACCACAAGGGGCCACTGAAGCTTTCTTT. Translated, it gives CASSPQGATEAFF.

The genes are TRBV9 and TRBJ2-2, with 9 bases that match TRBD2. The CDR3 totals 16 residues. The germline V gene encodes CDR1 SGDLS and CDR2 YYNGEE. J lost 3 bases, V lost 5 bases, and 8 bases had no gene match. CDR3 nucleotide sequence: TGTGCCAGCAGGACCGGGACTAGCAGCGACACCGGGGAGCTGTTTTTT. Its translation is CASRTGTSSDTGELFF.

The chain employs TRBV5-1 and TRBJ2-7; D call uncertain. The CDR3 totals 12 residues. The germline V and J ends were trimmed by 4 bases and 3 bases, with 8 bases remaining between them. Germline CDR1 and CDR2: SGHRS and YFSETQ. The CDR3 coding sequence is TGCGCCAGCAGCCAAACACGCTACGAGCAGTACTTC. It specifies CASSQTRYEQYF.

V is TRBV7-8 and J is TRBJ2-7; a weak D match, TRBD1 (5 bases). Trimming removed 2 bases at V and 7 bases at J, with 9 bases between. This CDR3 has 12 residues. Germline loops: CDR1 SGHVS, CDR2 FQNEAQ. The CDR3 spells CASSLQRTEQYF. DNA for the CDR3: TGTGCCAGCAGCTTACAGAGGACAGAGCAGTACTTC.

V gene TRBV6-5 combines with J gene TRBJ2-7; 8 bases line up with TRBD1. Germline V gives CDR1 MNHEY, CDR2 SVGAGI. The CDR3 is 15 amino acids. V shed 2 bases and J 3 bases; nucleotides not matched to a gene: 6. Here the CDR3 reads CASSYPKGQGYEQYF. CDR3 in DNA: TGTGCCAGCAGTTACCCGAAAGGACAGGGCTACGAGCAGTACTTC.

The rearrangement joins TRBV5-5 to TRBJ2-3, with D tentatively TRBD1 or TRBD2 (5 bases each). Germline lookup yields CDR1 SGHKS and CDR2 YYEKEE (reference sequence). The CDR3 extends over 14 amino acids. The ends were cut back, 4 bases at V and 0 bases at J, with 9 bases in the middle. CDR3 DNA sequence: TGTGCCAGCAGCCCGGGACGTAGCACAGATACGCAGTATTTT. Translating it yields CASSPGRSTDTQYF.

CDR3 in amino acids: CASRWGRGHSQPQHF. CDR3 in DNA: TGTGCCAGCAGGTGGGGCAGGGGGCATAGTCAGCCCCAGCATTTT. This sequence joins TRBV27 and TRBJ1-5, with 8 bases that match TRBD1. Germline V CDR1 and CDR2: MNHEY, SMNVEV (reference sequence). The CDR3 extends over 15 amino acids. V shed 6 bases, J shed 6 bases, and the junction held 10 bases outside the gene matches.

The chain links TRBV4-1 to TRBJ2-7; a weak D match, TRBD1 (5 bases). Germline assignment: CDR1 MGHRA and CDR2 YSYEKL. This CDR3 contains 12 residues. V was shortened by 4 bases and J by 3 bases, with 7 bases between the two germline ends. In nucleotides, the CDR3 is TGCGCCAGCAGCCCGGACATCTACGAGCAGTACTTC. Its translation: CASSPDIYEQYF.

The chain joins TRBV15 to TRBJ2-5; D is undetermined. V gave up 3 bases and J gave up 5 bases, with 10 bases separating them. The CDR3 is 13 residues long. Germline-derived CDR1 and CDR2 are LNHNV and YYDKDF (reference sequence). The CDR3 bases are TGTGCCACCAGCAGCTCCCAGGTCGAGACCCAGTACTTC. Translation gives CATSSSQVETQYF.

This clone was seen only once. The V call is TRBV19, the J call TRBJ1-2; D uncertain. V gave up 6 bases and J gave up 0 bases, with 8 bases separating them. CDR3 length: 13 amino acids. CDR1 LNHDA and CDR2 SQIVND come from the germline V gene (reference sequence). The DNA for the CDR3 is TGTGCCAGTAGGTGGGCAGCTAACTATGGCTACACCTTC. Its protein is CASRWAANYGYTF.

This clone occurred a few times. V is TRBV7-9 and J is TRBJ2-5, with D hard to call. Germline loops: CDR1 SEHNR, CDR2 FQNEAQ (reference sequence). The CDR3 is 14 residues long. The V gene lost 0 bases and the J gene lost 2 bases, with 7 bases spanning the gap. The CDR3 sequence: CASSLAARQETQYF. In nucleotides, the CDR3 is TGTGCCAGCAGCTTAGCGGCGCGGCAAGAGACCCAGTACTTC.

This clone turned up a few times. The chain joins TRBV18 to TRBJ1-5; D call uncertain. The germline V and J ends were trimmed by 3 bases and 0 bases, with 6 bases remaining between them. The length of the CDR3 is 14 residues. The germline gives CDR1 KGHSH, CDR2 LQKENI. The CDR3, as DNA: TGTGCCAGCTCACCTGACCATAGCAATCAGCCCCAGCATTTT. Residues: CASSPDHSNQPQHF.

This clone has only a few counts. The rearrangement joins TRBV19 to TRBJ2-1; D remains ambiguous. The germline CDR1 and CDR2 sequences are LNHDA and SQIVND (reference sequence). V was cut by 6 bases and J by 8 bases, with 2 bases left in between. The CDR3 has 9 residues. CDR3 sequence (DNA): TGTGCCAGTAGCCATGAGCAGTTCTTC. Translation: CASSHEQFF.

This clone was seen more than once but under ten times. This CDR3 is CAISEPATNEQYF. DNA for the CDR3: TGTGCCATCAGTGAGCCTGCGACCAACGAGCAGTACTTC. V is TRBV10-3 and J is TRBJ2-7, with no clear D. This CDR3 is built from 13 residues. V shed 2 bases and J shed 5 bases, with 10 bases lying between them. Germline values: CDR1 ENHRY, CDR2 SYGVKD.

The gene calls are TRBV29-1 and TRBJ2-1; 9 bases are shared with TRBD2. Germline CDR1 is SQVTM and CDR2 is ANQGSEA. The CDR3 totals 16 residues. After removal of 3 bases from V and 12 bases from J, the junction contained 18 bases not matched to a gene. The CDR3 DNA reads TGCAGCGTTGAGCGGGGGCAGGCTAGCGGGGAGAGAGGGCAGTTCTTC. This translates into CSVERGQASGERGQFF.